The following is a TCR beta chain sequence with its context. The data stem from a study of blood T cell repertoires in COVID-19. The assay was immunoSEQ multiplex PCR, and TCRdb's table has in-frame clones only and misses some. The top ten clones hold around 2.9% of a sample with roughly 300,000 clones, 81% of them seen once. CDR1 is KGHSH and CDR2 is LQKENI in the germline V gene. V shed 0 bases and J 4 bases; nucleotides not matched to a gene: 4. The CDR3 consists of 15 residues. This sequence joins TRBV18 and TRBJ1-2, with 8 bases fitting TRBD1. Sequenced sample: peripheral blood. The TCR was taken from a woman aged 55 to 70 with active or convalescent COVID-19. CDR3: CASSPPTGTGYGYTF. CDR3 bases: TGTGCCAGCTCACCACCGACCGGGACAGGCTATGGCTACACCTTC.